Given below is one T cell receptor beta chain in context. The target antigen is unknown. The V end was cut by 2 bases, the J end by 6 bases, with 7 bases between. The CDR3 has 13 amino acids. Germline CDR1 and CDR2: KGHSH and LQKENI. Clones were read by immunoSEQ multiplex PCR, and TCRdb kept only the in-frame ones, dropping some. The sample shows some 130,000 clones, 85% to 90% of them seen only once. This sample stems from a study of T cell responses to AZD1222 COVID-19 vaccine. Whole-study results and caveats: At baseline, seropositivity was found in only a handful of AZD1222 recipients. Reportedly, close to half of spike-specific TCRs are directed against unmutated variant regions. Compared with day 0, the breadth and depth of the Spike-specific TCR repertoire rose significantly after two doses of AZD1222.

The TCR originated in an adult in good health. The chain joins TRBV18 to TRBJ2-2; D gene uncertain. The sequencing used peripheral blood, collected on day 0 of AZD1222 vaccination. CDR3 DNA: TGTGCCAGCTCACCAGGGCAAGCCGGGGAGCTGTTTTTT. Translation: CASSPGQAGELFF.